Here is one T cell receptor beta chain with its context. Its matching antigen is unknown. The source of the sample is a study of tumor and adjacent non-tumor tissue in lung cancer. About the study: Stage I to III disease affected 10 men and a handful of women aged about 30 to 76. Samples averaged about 4.17 million productive TCRbeta reads each.

TCRbeta libraries were built with three rounds of nested PCR, modified from ARM-PCR. One entry per CDR3 protein, called by TCRdb with MiXCR from the multiplex PCR reads. The sample yields some 97,000 distinct CDR3 sequences, around three fifths seen once. The template was RNA from unsorted bulk tissue. More than 3 cm separated this lung sample from the edge of the tumor. Newly diagnosed lung cancer patients had thoracic surgery in China, August–late 2014, without prior chemotherapy. Findings and limits, study-wide: Higher tumor TCR diversity was associated with shorter survival.

The receptor was isolated from a young man with non-small cell lung cancer. The sample comprised distant non-tumor lung tissue.

This CDR3 reads CASSLMGRGAEAFF. The CDR3 region has the DNA TGTGCCAGCAGCTTAATGGGGCGGGGGGCTGAAGCTTTCTTT. The rearrangement uses TRBV7-9 and TRBJ1-1; D possibly corresponds to TRBD1 (5 bases). Germline V CDR1 and CDR2: SEHNR, FQNEAQ (reference sequence). The CDR3 runs to 14 residues. Trimming left V 2 bases short and J 6 bases short, with 13 bases between.